This entry features one T cell receptor (beta chain) sequence. The data belong to a study of cytomegalovirus exposure and HLA in healthy donors. V lost 5 bases, J lost 6 bases, and 9 bases stayed unmatched. This CDR3 has 14 residues. In germline, CDR1 is SGHNT, CDR2 YENEEA. Primers included in the PCR were 60 Vbeta and 13 Jbeta primers. Assay used: immunoSEQ multiplex PCR; TCRdb lists only in-frame clones, some missing. The sample has fewer than 150,000 clones; roughly 15% are singletons. The TCR sequence derives from a woman under 30 in good health and CMV-seronegative. Sequencing was carried out using PBMCs. This sequence joins TRBV11-3 and TRBJ2-7; TRBD2 matches 8 bases. In nucleotides, the CDR3 is TGTGCCAGCAGCCAGGTGGGACTAGACGGCGAGCAGTACTTC. The encoded protein is CASSQVGLDGEQYF.